This is a list of T cell receptor beta chains from one sample in a study of T cell responses to AZD1222 COVID-19 vaccine. The method was immunoSEQ multiplex PCR; TCRdb's version includes in-frame clones alone and lacks a portion of them. The data contain 90,000 to 150,000 clones, approximately 90% of them singletons. Here the sequenced sample was peripheral blood, taken 28 days after the second AZD1222 dose. The receptors were gathered from an adult who received the AZD1222 COVID-19 vaccine. Each CDR3 is given with its conserved first and last residue. The order of the fields is V gene, CDR3 length, D gene, J gene, CDR3 DNA, CDR3 protein. A D gene is named only where the DNA matches it firmly.

V: TRBV19
length: 19
D: TRBD1
J: TRBJ2-5
DNA: TGTGCCAGTAGTCCCCGACAGGGTGAAGGACAATTCCTGATGAAGACCCAGTACTTC
CDR3: CASSPRQGEGQFLMKTQYF

V: TRBV19
length: 15
D: -
J: TRBJ1-1
DNA: TGTGCCAGTAAGTTTCAGGGTCCCATGAACACTGAAGCTTTCTTT
CDR3: CASKFQGPMNTEAFF

V: TRBV11-2
length: 14
D: -
J: TRBJ1-6
DNA: TGTGCCAGCAGCCCGCAACGAGGCAATTCACCCCTCCACTTT
CDR3: CASSPQRGNSPLHF

V: TRBV7-3
length: 14
D: TRBD2
J: TRBJ2-1
DNA: TGTGCCAGCAGCTTAACACTAGCGGTGGGTGAGCAGTTCTTC
CDR3: CASSLTLAVGEQFF

V: TRBV4-1
length: 16
D: TRBD1
J: TRBJ1-2
DNA: TGCGCCAGCAGCCTTACGGACAGGCAGATTAACTATGGCTACACCTTC
CDR3: CASSLTDRQINYGYTF

V: TRBV13
length: 13
D: -
J: TRBJ1-6
DNA: TGTGCCAGCGGTCCGGGGGGAGGTTCACCCCTCCACTTT
CDR3: CASGPGGGSPLHF

V: TRBV6-2/TRBV6-3
length: 16
D: TRBD2
J: TRBJ2-3
DNA: TGTGCCAGCAGTTACGAACTAGCGGGGGGTAAAGATACGCAGTATTTT
CDR3: CASSYELAGGKDTQYF

V: TRBV6-2/TRBV6-3
length: 14
D: TRBD1
J: TRBJ1-1
DNA: TGTGCCAGCAGTTCGGGACAGGGGGCCCCTGAAGCTTTCTTT
CDR3: CASSSGQGAPEAFF

V: TRBV3-1/TRBV3-2
length: 16
D: -
J: TRBJ2-5
DNA: TGTGCCAGCAGCCTGGGCTGGGGGAGAAAAAAAGAGACCCAGTACTTC
CDR3: CASSLGWGRKKETQYF

V: TRBV5-6
length: 15
D: -
J: TRBJ1-2
DNA: TGTGCCAGCAGCTTGTATCCGGGACCGAACTATGGCTACACCTTC
CDR3: CASSLYPGPNYGYTF

V: TRBV30
length: 14
D: -
J: TRBJ2-2
DNA: TGTGCCTGGAGTGTAGGGGCAGACACCGGGGAGCTGTTTTTT
CDR3: CAWSVGADTGELFF

V: TRBV11-2
length: 15
D: -
J: TRBJ2-5
DNA: TGTGCCAGCAGCTTCGGACTAATGGGTAAAGAGACCCAGTACTTC
CDR3: CASSFGLMGKETQYF

V: TRBV27
length: 13
D: -
J: TRBJ2-3
DNA: TGTGCCAGCAGCCCCCCCCTCACAGATACGCAGTATTTT
CDR3: CASSPPLTDTQYF

V: TRBV10-2
length: 15
D: TRBD2
J: TRBJ2-1
DNA: TGCGCCAGCAGACACCCCCGGGAGGGTTACAATGAGCAGTTCTTC
CDR3: CASRHPREGYNEQFF

V: TRBV12-3/TRBV12-4
length: 11
D: -
J: TRBJ1-6
DNA: TGTGCCAGCAGTTTAGGGGGGACCCTCCACTTT
CDR3: CASSLGGTLHF

V: TRBV3-1/TRBV3-2
length: 14
D: -
J: TRBJ1-4
DNA: TGTGCCAGCAGCCAAACGGGGGGTTTCGTTGCCGTATTTTTT
CDR3: CASSQTGGFVAVFF